This entry lists 2 T cell receptor beta chains sequenced from one sample in a study of early T cells in non-severe SARS-CoV-2 infection. Using its own MiXCR run on the 5' RACE reads, TCRdb lists one record per CDR3 protein. The table shows 45,000 or so distinct CDR3 sequences, with about 4% occurring only once. Sequenced material: whole blood. The receptors were sampled from an adult who was a healthcare worker with PCR-confirmed SARS-CoV-2 infection or an uninfected control (not recorded which).

A few counts support this clonotype. V usage is TRBV12-3 or TRBV12-4 and J usage is TRBJ1-4, with 7 bases identical to TRBD1. Trimming removed 3 bases from V and 5 bases from J; junction bases left unmatched: 6. CDR3 length: 15 amino acids. The CDR3 DNA reads TGTGCCAGCAGTTTGTACCCAGGGGGGAATGAAAAACTGTTTTTT. It translates to CASSLYPGGNEKLFF.

This clonotype was seen repeatedly, ten times or more. One end of the junction does not line up with germline, which may come from a read error. The CDR3 loop is CASSHRGGSSNEQFF. The CDR3 DNA follows: TGTGCCAGCAGCCATCGGGGGGGCTCCTCCAATGAGCAGTTCTTC. V usage is TRBV3-1 and J usage is TRBJ2-1; TRBD2 agrees at 8 bases. Germline V gene sequence: CDR1 LGHDT, CDR2 YNNKEL (reference sequence). The length of the CDR3 is 15 residues.